A selection of T cell receptor beta chains follows, all from one sample in a study of Graves' ophthalmopathy and Graves' hyperthyroidism. Using its own MiXCR run on the multiplex PCR reads, TCRdb lists one record per CDR3 protein. The table includes hundreds of thousands of distinct CDR3 sequences, around a fifth detected once. The sample comprised peripheral blood. Receptors originate from a woman aged 18-29 years with stable Graves' hyperthyroidism. Some clones in this sample may be carry-over from other donors' samples. CDR3s include the opening cysteine and the closing phenylalanine or tryptophan. A D gene is named only where the DNA matches it firmly. Part of the rows lack a size; the others show once, few, many or a class for expanded clones.

d_call,v_call,j_call,clone_size,cdr3_aa,cdr3_nt
NA,TRBV30,TRBJ1-1,NA,CAWSIGPNTEAFF,TGTGCCTGGAGTATTGGACCGAACACTGAAGCTTTCTTT
NA,TRBV2,TRBJ1-1,few,CASRPMGAVTEAFF,TGTGCCAGCAGACCCATGGGGGCAGTCACTGAAGCTTTCTTT
NA,TRBV5-1,TRBJ1-1,many,CASSLDPTGNTEAFF,TGCGCCAGCAGCTTGGACCCGACGGGGAACACTGAAGCTTTCTTT
NA,TRBV24-1,TRBJ2-1,few,CATSPGGPLSYNEQFF,TGTGCCACCAGTCCCGGGGGGCCCCTCTCCTACAATGAGCAGTTCTTC
NA,TRBV7-9,TRBJ1-2,many,CASSPQGNGYGYTF,TGTGCCAGCAGCCCTCAGGGGAACGGCTATGGCTACACCTTC
NA,TRBV9,TRBJ2-7,many,CASSVDLIDYTWLYEQYF,TGTGCCAGCAGCGTAGACCTAATCGACTACACCTGGCTCTACGAGCAGTACTTC
NA,TRBV4-1,TRBJ2-7,many,CASSQARRGTYEQYF,TGCGCCAGCAGCCAAGCTCGACGCGGGACCTACGAGCAGTACTTC
TRBD1,TRBV4-2,TRBJ2-5,NA,CASSHGTGPQETQYF,TGTGCCAGCAGCCACGGGACAGGGCCCCAAGAGACCCAGTACTTC
TRBD1,TRBV7-8,TRBJ1-2,few,CASSSQTGGSYGYTF,TGTGCCAGCAGCTCACAGACAGGGGGCAGTTATGGCTACACCTTC
NA,TRBV19,TRBJ2-7,many,CASSVVFGSEQYF,TGTGCCAGTAGTGTGGTCTTCGGGTCCGAGCAGTACTTC
TRBD1,TRBV5-1,TRBJ1-1,many,CASTLDRGRTEAFF,TGCGCCAGCACCCTGGACAGGGGAAGGACTGAAGCTTTCTTT
TRBD1,TRBV6-1,TRBJ2-4,many,CASRSAGQGGDIQYF,TGTGCCAGCAGATCCGCGGGACAGGGGGGCGACATTCAGTACTTC
TRBD1,TRBV3-1,TRBJ1-6,few,CASSQGTGVNSPLHF,TGTGCCAGCAGCCAAGGGACAGGAGTGAATTCACCCCTCCACTTT
TRBD1,TRBV20-1,TRBJ1-1,NA,CSAAPPGTGRAFF,TGCAGTGCCGCCCCTCCCGGGACAGGGAGAGCTTTCTTT
TRBD1,TRBV6-1,TRBJ1-5,many,CASSTQGAQPQHF,TGTGCCAGCAGCACACAGGGGGCCCAGCCCCAGCATTTT
NA,TRBV18,TRBJ2-5,NA,CASSPGHKETQYF,TGTGCCAGCTCACCGGGACACAAAGAGACCCAGTACTTC
NA,TRBV9,TRBJ1-6,many,CASSVSGAQNSPLHF,TGTGCCAGCAGCGTATCCGGGGCCCAAAATTCACCCCTCCACTTT
NA,TRBV20-1,TRBJ2-7,many,CSARARGREDEQYF,TGCAGTGCCAGAGCCAGGGGAAGGGAGGACGAGCAGTACTTC
NA,TRBV20-1,TRBJ1-6,few,CSARDREYSPLHF,TGCAGTGCTAGAGACAGGGAATATTCACCCCTCCACTTT
NA,TRBV20-1,TRBJ1-6,NA,CSASSGNSPLHF,TGCAGTGCTTCTTCAGGGAATTCACCCCTCCACTTT
NA,TRBV15,TRBJ2-5,NA,CATSRDSSSETQYF,TGTGCCACCAGCAGAGATAGCTCCTCGGAGACCCAGTACTTC
NA,TRBV5-4,TRBJ2-4,NA,CASSSQVAKNIQYF,TGTGCCAGCAGCTCGCAGGTAGCCAAAAACATTCAGTACTTC
NA,TRBV6-1,TRBJ1-2,many,CASSVQGIDYGYTF,TGTGCCAGCAGTGTACAGGGAATTGACTATGGCTACACCTTC
NA,TRBV20-1,TRBJ1-2,many,CSVLRDILYGYTF,TGCAGTGTCCTTCGGGACATTCTCTATGGCTACACCTTC
TRBD1,TRBV10-3,TRBJ1-1,many,CAIRQGATEAFF,TGTGCCATCAGACAGGGGGCTACTGAAGCTTTCTTT
NA,TRBV11-2,TRBJ1-2,NA,CASTTLGFMNYGYTF,TGTGCCAGCACCACCCTCGGGTTCATGAATTATGGCTACACCTTC
NA,TRBV7-2,TRBJ1-2,many,CASSLAGGFRGYTF,TGTGCCAGCAGCTTAGCCGGGGGGTTCAGGGGCTACACCTTC
NA,TRBV4-1,TRBJ1-2,NA,CASSQDQGGNGYTF,TGCGCCAGCAGCCAAGACCAGGGTGGGAATGGCTACACCTTC
NA,TRBV20-1,TRBJ1-1,many,CSAPGVGTEAFF,TGCAGTGCGCCAGGGGTGGGCACTGAAGCTTTCTTT
NA,TRBV28,TRBJ1-2,many,CASTMGSRRSNYGYTF,TGTGCCAGCACCATGGGGAGCAGGCGCTCTAACTATGGCTACACCTTC
TRBD1,TRBV9,TRBJ2-5,many,CASSSHRGEETQYF,TGTGCCAGCAGCTCGCACAGGGGAGAAGAGACCCAGTACTTC
TRBD2,TRBV2,TRBJ2-7,many,CARDRGLAGDYEQYF,TGTGCCAGAGATAGAGGACTAGCGGGAGATTACGAGCAGTACTTC
NA,TRBV2,TRBJ1-6,many,CASGGTPNSPLHF,TGTGCCAGCGGGGGGACACCCAATTCACCCCTCCACTTT
TRBD1,TRBV12-3/TRBV12-4,TRBJ1-1,many,CASSLLGQGAAEAFF,TGTGCCAGCAGTCTCCTGGGTCAGGGGGCGGCTGAAGCTTTCTTT
NA,TRBV6-5,TRBJ1-2,many,CASSYVQATYGYTF,TGTGCCAGCAGTTACGTCCAGGCAACCTATGGCTACACCTTC
NA,TRBV10-1,TRBJ2-4,NA,CASSENQGAKNIQYF,TGCGCCAGCAGTGAGAATCAGGGGGCCAAAAACATTCAGTACTTC
NA,TRBV7-6,TRBJ2-7,NA,CASSPQGNTYEQYF,TGTGCCAGCAGCCCACAGGGTAACACCTACGAGCAGTACTTC
NA,TRBV12-3/TRBV12-4,TRBJ1-1,NA,CATLPSGRLNTEAFF,TGTGCCACCCTGCCCTCGGGCCGCTTGAACACTGAAGCTTTCTTT
TRBD2,TRBV29-1,TRBJ2-2,few,CSGTGLAGDYTGELFF,TGCAGCGGTACGGGACTAGCGGGGGATTACACCGGGGAGCTGTTTTTT
NA,TRBV6-1,TRBJ1-2,many,CASSEAWYGYTF,TGTGCCAGCAGTGAAGCTTGGTATGGCTACACCTTC
NA,TRBV10-2,TRBJ2-5,many,CASSEPSWVVETQYF,TGCGCCAGCAGTGAACCTAGCTGGGTGGTAGAGACCCAGTACTTC
NA,TRBV9,TRBJ1-2,many,CASSVGPGYYNYGYTF,TGTGCCAGCAGCGTAGGCCCAGGCTACTATAACTATGGCTACACCTTC
NA,TRBV2,TRBJ1-2,many,CASSWPGSYTF,TGTGCCAGCAGCTGGCCTGGTAGCTACACCTTC
NA,TRBV6-1,TRBJ1-1,many,CASRENTEAFF,TGTGCCAGCAGGGAGAACACTGAAGCTTTCTTT
TRBD1,TRBV6-2/TRBV6-3,TRBJ1-5,many,CASGYRDRAGYSNQPQHF,TGTGCCAGCGGATACAGGGACAGGGCGGGGTATAGCAATCAGCCCCAGCATTTT
NA,TRBV12-3/TRBV12-4,TRBJ1-3,many,CASSPDSPPDTIYF,TGTGCCAGCAGCCCGGACAGTCCGCCGGACACCATATATTTT
NA,TRBV10-1,TRBJ1-2,many,CARQWTSLYGYTF,TGCGCCCGCCAATGGACTTCACTTTATGGCTACACCTTC
TRBD2,TRBV28,TRBJ2-7,many,CASSSPGLAETYEQYF,TGTGCCAGCAGTTCCCCGGGCCTAGCGGAAACCTACGAGCAGTACTTC
NA,TRBV28,TRBJ2-5,many,CASSFGSWAAQETQYF,TGTGCCAGCAGTTTCGGTTCCTGGGCAGCCCAAGAGACCCAGTACTTC
NA,TRBV20-1,TRBJ2-5,many,CSATPGLAQETQYF,TGCAGTGCAACGCCGGGACTCGCCCAAGAGACCCAGTACTTC